The 16 T cell receptor beta chains below come from one sample, sequenced in a study of blood T cell repertoires in COVID-19. Here immunoSEQ multiplex PCR was the method, and the copy in TCRdb shows in-frame clones only, minus some. The table lists a few hundred thousand clones, roughly 91% of them singletons, with 7.2% in the top ten. Source material: PBMCs or T cells enriched from blood (not recorded which). Every receptor here comes from a man aged 25 to 40 in a cohort exposed to, infected with or recovered from COVID-19 (not recorded which).

The chain couples TRBV27 to TRBJ2-5; D call uncertain. The CDR3 is 13 amino acids. Germline V lookup: CDR1 MNHEY, CDR2 SMNVEV (reference sequence). The germline V and J ends were trimmed by 1 base and 1 base, with 4 bases remaining between them. CDR3 residues: CASSLWPQETQYF. The CDR3 DNA reads as TGTGCCAGCAGTTTATGGCCCCAAGAGACCCAGTACTTC.

The chain joins TRBV6-5 to TRBJ1-2; TRBD1 might be the D (6 bases). The ends were cut back, 0 bases at V and 6 bases at J, with 11 bases in the middle. Looked up from germline, CDR1 is MNHEY and CDR2 is SVGAGI. The CDR3 spans 14 residues. The CDR3 coding sequence is TGTGCCAGCAGTTACTCTGGCGGGGGGCATGGCTACACCTTC. This codes for CASSYSGGGHGYTF.

The genes are TRBV28 and TRBJ1-1; D is undetermined. Germline V CDR1 and CDR2: MDHEN, SYDVKM. The V gene lost 11 bases and the J gene lost 8 bases, with 21 bases spanning the gap. The length of the CDR3 is 13 residues. CDR3 amino acids: CACRRSQAVEAFF. CDR3 sequence (DNA): TGTGCCTGTCGGCGGTCCCAAGCAGTAGAAGCTTTCTTT.

The rearrangement joins TRBV24-1 to TRBJ2-7; D remains ambiguous. Trimming shortened V by 5 bases and J by 6 bases, and 7 bases separated the two germline ends. The CDR3 runs to 11 residues. Germline CDR1 KGHDR, CDR2 SFDVKD. CDR3 sequence (DNA): TGTGCCACCAGTGCTTCCAGCGAGCAGTACTTC. Its translation is CATSASSEQYF.

V usage is TRBV20-1 and J usage is TRBJ1-5; no firm D call. V was clipped by 3 bases and J by 4 bases, with 10 bases between them. In germline, CDR1 is DFQATT, CDR2 SNEGSKA (reference sequence). The CDR3 runs to 13 residues. The CDR3: CSASFNSNQPQHF. The CDR3, as DNA: TGCAGTGCTAGTTTTAACTCAAATCAGCCCCAGCATTTT.

This chain connects TRBV7-6 to TRBJ1-3; the D is unclear. The CDR3 spans 16 residues. V lost 0 bases and J 2 bases, leaving 11 bases between the germline ends. CDR1 and CDR2 (germline): SGHVS, FNYEAQ. The DNA for the CDR3 is TGTGCCAGCAGCTTAGCAAGCCCCGGGACTGGAAACACCATATATTTT. Protein sequence: CASSLASPGTGNTIYF.

The V call is TRBV18, the J call TRBJ1-6, with 9 positions matching TRBD1. This CDR3 region has 14 residues. Germline CDR1 reads KGHSH; CDR2 reads LQKENI. V lost 6 bases to trimming and J lost 6 bases; unmatched junction nucleotides: 3. CDR3 sequence (DNA): TGTGCCAGCTCTCGGGACAGGGCTAATTCACCCCTCCACTTT. This codes for CASSRDRANSPLHF.

This sequence joins TRBV2 and TRBJ1-5, with a possible D match to TRBD1 (5 bases). The ends were cut back, 9 bases at V and 4 bases at J, with 16 bases in the middle. The germline V gene encodes CDR1 SNHLY and CDR2 FYNNEI. The CDR3 is 14 amino acids. CDR3 DNA: TGTGCCAGTCATATCGACAGAAAAAATCAGCCCCAGCATTTT. Residues: CASHIDRKNQPQHF. Drawing the rest from reference TRBV2 and TRBJ1-5, the complete variable domain is EPEVTQTPSHQVTQMGQEVILRCVPISNHLYFYWYRQILGQKVEFLVSFYNNEISEKSEIFDDQFSVERPDGSNFTLKIRSTKLEDSAMYFCASHIDRKNQPQHFGDGTRLSIL.

This clone was seen a single time. The rearrangement uses TRBV9 and TRBJ2-3; 15 positions match TRBD2. The germline V gene has CDR1 SGDLS and CDR2 YYNGEE. The junction had 7 bases not matched to a gene; V was cut back by 4 bases and J by 4 bases. This CDR3 has 17 amino acids. For the CDR3, the DNA is TGTGCCAGCAGCTCTCGGACTAGCGGGAGGGTAGCAGATACGCAGTATTTT. Amino acids: CASSSRTSGRVADTQYF.

The CDR3 DNA sequence: TGCGCCAGCACGTCTAGCGGGAGTTCCTACCAAGAGACCCAGTACTTC. Translated, it gives CASTSSGSSYQETQYF. The gene calls are TRBV5-1 and TRBJ2-5, with 10 positions matching TRBD2. Germline-derived CDR1 and CDR2 are SGHRS and YFSETQ. Unmatched junction bases numbered 8, after V lost 6 bases and J lost 0 bases. CDR3 size: 16 residues. The entire variable domain, with the rest obtained from reference TRBV5-1 and TRBJ2-5, is as follows: KAGVTQTPRYLIKTRGQQVTLSCSPISGHRSVSWYQQTPGQGLQFLFEYFSETQRNKGNFPGRFSGRQFSNSRSEMNVSTLELGDSALYLCASTSSGSSYQETQYFGPGTRLLVL.

This chain connects TRBV25-1 to TRBJ2-6, with 7 bases fitting TRBD2. The V and J ends lost 0 bases and 2 bases, in that order; junction bases with no gene match: 1. The CDR3 extends over 16 amino acids. Per germline, CDR1 MGHDK and CDR2 SYGVNS. The CDR3 region is CASSEYAGAGANVLTF. The CDR3 DNA is TGTGCCAGCAGTGAATATGCGGGGGCTGGGGCCAACGTCCTGACTTTC.

This sequence joins TRBV5-8 and TRBJ1-4; D gene uncertain. Germline V gives CDR1 SGHTS, CDR2 YDEGEE. V shed 4 bases and J shed 4 bases, with 14 bases lying between them. The CDR3 spans 15 residues. The CDR3 DNA reads TGTGCCAGCAGCCCCGGGTATGGGTTTAATGAAAAACTGTTTTTT. Protein sequence: CASSPGYGFNEKLFF.

CDR3 coding DNA: TGTGCCAGCAGTTCCTCAGGACACTTGGACGATTACTATGGCTACACCTTC. Translation: CASSSSGHLDDYYGYTF. V and J are TRBV28 and TRBJ1-2; a possible D gene is TRBD1 (5 bases). V lost 4 bases and J 3 bases, leaving 21 bases between the germline ends. The germline V gene has CDR1 MDHEN and CDR2 SYDVKM. This CDR3 comprises 17 residues.

The chain carries TRBV6-5 and TRBJ1-2, with D uncertain. The V gene's germline CDR1 is MNHEY and CDR2 SVGAGI. V was shortened by 7 bases and J by 2 bases, with 17 bases between the two germline ends. This CDR3 comprises 15 residues. The DNA for the CDR3 is TGTGCCAGCACTTCTTCCCGGAGAAGCAACTATGGCTACACCTTC. It codes for CASTSSRRSNYGYTF.

The chain carries TRBV11-2 and TRBJ1-1; the match to TRBD1 covers 11 bases. Germline values: CDR1 SGHAT, CDR2 FQNNGV. V gave up 5 bases and J gave up 1 base; unmatched junction bases: 3. The length of the CDR3 is 15 residues. CDR3 DNA: TGTGCCAGCAGCCGGACAGGGGGCCAGAACACTGAAGCTTTCTTT. Amino acid sequence: CASSRTGGQNTEAFF.

CDR3 DNA sequence: TGTGCCAGCAGCTTACTACGGACAGACAATGAGCAGTTCTTC. Translation: CASSLLRTDNEQFF. This chain connects TRBV6-5 to TRBJ2-1; TRBD1 is a possible D gene (6 bases). In germline, CDR1 is MNHEY, CDR2 SVGAGI. There are 14 residues in the CDR3. V lost 6 bases to trimming and J lost 5 bases, with 14 bases between them.